One and the same sample provided the 3 T cell receptor beta chains below, sequenced in a study of blood T cell repertoires in COVID-19. Using immunoSEQ multiplex PCR, the repertoire was profiled, and TCRdb retains in-frame clones only, with some absent. The sample has about 230,000 clones, approximately 82% seen once. Sequencing was carried out using peripheral blood. Receptor source: a woman between 70 and 85 years old with active or convalescent COVID-19.

This chain connects TRBV7-9 to TRBJ2-7; TRBD1 matches at 7 bases. CDR3 length: 17 residues. CDR1 is SEHNR and CDR2 is FQNEAQ in the germline V gene (reference sequence). Trimming removed 5 bases from V and 6 bases from J; junction bases left unmatched: 19. The CDR3 loop is CASSPRFGQAAVSEQYF. CDR3 nucleotides: TGTGCCAGCAGCCCCCGATTCGGACAGGCGGCGGTCTCCGAGCAGTACTTC.

The chain joins TRBV6-6 to TRBJ2-1; D not resolved. Germline values: CDR1 MNHNY, CDR2 SVGAGI (reference sequence). V dropped 2 bases and J dropped 6 bases, with 11 bases sitting between them. The CDR3 spans 14 residues. The DNA for the CDR3 is TGTGCCAGCAGTTACCCGGGTGCCCTCAATGAGCAGTTCTTC. It yields the protein CASSYPGALNEQFF.

The chain combines TRBV3-1 (or the pseudogene TRBV3-2) with TRBJ1-3; D is unclear. Germline V gene lookup returns CDR1 LGHDT and CDR2 YNNKEL (reference sequence). V was trimmed by 1 base and J by 4 bases, leaving 8 bases between them. The length of the CDR3 is 14 residues. CDR3 sequence reads: CASSQGGTGNTIYF. The DNA of the CDR3 is TGTGCCAGCAGCCAAGGTGGTACAGGAAACACCATATATTTT.